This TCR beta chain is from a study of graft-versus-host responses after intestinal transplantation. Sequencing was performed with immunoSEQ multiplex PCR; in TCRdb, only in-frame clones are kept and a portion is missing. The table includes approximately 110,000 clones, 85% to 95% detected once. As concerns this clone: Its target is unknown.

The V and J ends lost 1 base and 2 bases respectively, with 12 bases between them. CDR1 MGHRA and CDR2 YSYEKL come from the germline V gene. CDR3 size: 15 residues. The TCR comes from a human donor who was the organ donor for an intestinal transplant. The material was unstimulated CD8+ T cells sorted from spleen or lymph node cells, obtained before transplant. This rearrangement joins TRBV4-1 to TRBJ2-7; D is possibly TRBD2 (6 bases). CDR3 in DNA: TGCGCCAGCAGCCAAGGCGCCGGGGGTACCTACGAGCAGTACTTC. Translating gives CASSQGAGGTYEQYF.